This entry lists 8 T cell receptor beta chains sequenced from one sample in a study of blood T cell repertoires in COVID-19. Clones were sequenced by immunoSEQ multiplex PCR, and TCRdb holds only the in-frame ones, with some missing. The sample lists roughly 200,000 clones, 70% to 90% occurring once. The sample consisted of peripheral blood. These receptors all come from a man aged 60 to 69 with acute or convalescent COVID-19.

V usage is TRBV6-5 and J usage is TRBJ2-7; D is possibly TRBD2 (5 bases). Trimming pared 2 bases from V and 6 bases from J, leaving 11 bases between. Germline V CDR1 and CDR2: MNHEY, SVGAGI. The CDR3 length is 13 residues. The CDR3 DNA reads TGTGCCAGCAGTTACGGTTTTGGAGGCGAGCAGTACTTC. It yields the protein CASSYGFGGEQYF.

The rearrangement uses TRBV7-9 and TRBJ2-7; 8 nucleotides match TRBD2. V trimming: 1 base; J trimming: 5 bases; junction bases outside the gene matches: 7. The CDR3 contains 15 residues. CDR1 SEHNR and CDR2 FQNEAQ come from the germline V gene (reference sequence). The CDR3 region is CASSLEAGVNNEQYF. CDR3 DNA: TGTGCCAGCAGCTTAGAAGCGGGAGTAAACAACGAGCAGTACTTC.

The rearrangement links TRBV5-5 to TRBJ2-7, with TRBD1 as a possible D gene (8 bases). V lost 4 bases and J 4 bases, leaving 18 bases between the germline ends. From germline, CDR1 is SGHKS and CDR2 YYEKEE (reference sequence). The CDR3 loop spans 15 amino acids. CDR3 protein: CASSINRGGLYEQYF. The CDR3 DNA sequence: TGTGCCAGCAGCATTAACAGGGGGGGATTATACGAGCAGTACTTC.

The CDR3 sequence is CASRDESGYGYTF. In nucleotides, the CDR3 is TGTGCCAGTAGAGATGAAAGTGGCTATGGCTACACCTTC. The rearrangement links TRBV2 to TRBJ1-2, with D uncertain. CDR1 SNHLY and CDR2 FYNNEI come from the germline V gene. The CDR3 has 13 amino acids. The V and J ends lost 9 bases and 4 bases respectively, with 15 bases between them.

This sequence joins TRBV27 and TRBJ1-1, with D perhaps TRBD1 (6 bases). The CDR3 runs to 14 residues. The V end was cut by 6 bases, the J end by 1 base, with 12 bases between. The V gene's germline CDR1 is MNHEY and CDR2 SMNVEV (reference sequence). This chain's CDR3 is CASRPTGGNTEAFF. The CDR3 nucleotides are TGTGCCAGCAGACCGACAGGTGGGAACACTGAAGCTTTCTTT.

The chain joins TRBV3-1 (or the pseudogene TRBV3-2) to TRBJ1-1; 7 bases map to TRBD1. CDR3 length equals 14 residues. The J segment lost 6 bases and the V segment lost 0 bases, leaving 4 bases of the junction unmatched. Germline CDR1 and CDR2: LGHDT and YNNKEL (reference sequence). The CDR3 is CASSQEGGRAEAFF. CDR3 bases: TGTGCCAGCAGCCAAGAAGGGGGCAGGGCTGAAGCTTTCTTT.

The CDR3 DNA reads as TGTGCCAGCAGTTACAATACAGATGAAGCTTTCTTT. Protein product: CASSYNTDEAFF. This chain links TRBV6-5 with TRBJ1-1, with unresolved D. Looked up from germline, CDR1 is MNHEY and CDR2 is SVGAGI. V was clipped by 2 bases and J by 7 bases, with 8 bases between them. This CDR3 region has 12 residues.

The chain recombines TRBV9 with TRBJ2-7; 12 bases are a match to TRBD2. In germline, CDR1 is SGDLS, CDR2 YYNGEE. Trimming took 3 bases from V and 5 from J; bases not matched to a gene: 9. The CDR3 spans 16 residues. The CDR3, as DNA: TGTGCCAGCAGCGGCCTAGCGGGAGGGCATCCCAACGAGCAGTACTTC. The encoded protein is CASSGLAGGHPNEQYF.